This T cell receptor beta chain stems from a study of blood T cells in healthy people across ages. This clonotype was counted between two and nine times. Combining a sample-barcoded 5' primer with a J-beta primer mix, a second PCR ran for roughly 6 to 12 cycles. TCRdb re-derived calls from the 5' RACE reads in MiXCR, one entry per CDR3 protein. The table records about 640,000 distinct CDR3 sequences, under 30% of them present only once. The TCR sequence derives from a woman older than 75 in good health. What was sequenced was blood.

The CDR3 nucleotides read TGCAGTGCTAGTTCCGGGGGAGGGAGCAATCAGCCCCAGCATTTT. This encodes CSASSGGGSNQPQHF. V is TRBV20-1 and J is TRBJ1-5; possible D gene TRBD1, 5 bases. Germline V gives CDR1 DFQATT, CDR2 SNEGSKA (reference sequence). V gave up 3 bases and J gave up 1 base, with 13 bases separating them. The length of the CDR3 is 15 residues.